This entry lists 21 T cell receptor beta chains sequenced from one sample in a study of blood T cell repertoires in COVID-19 (dated by TCRdb to the early 2020s). Library creation used the immunoSEQ multiplex PCR assay. The table was pulled from immuneACCESS by TCRdb, which kept in-frame rearrangements only. Such tables lose some clones; where checked, under half of the loss comes from unresolved V genes, and the rest has no known cause. The sample profile shows 150,000 to 200,000 clones; around 77% of them were found once. The ten top clones hold roughly 3.1% of the sample. The specimen sequenced was peripheral blood. The source is a man aged 70 or older with acute or convalescent COVID-19.

The chain recombines TRBV19 with TRBJ1-1; D might be TRBD1 (5 bases). This CDR3 is built from 14 residues. Germline CDR1 LNHDA, CDR2 SQIVND (reference sequence). V was cut by 1 base and J by 1 base, with 7 bases left in between. The CDR3: CASSIVGQNTEAFF. The CDR3 DNA follows: TGTGCCAGTAGTATAGTTGGACAGAACACTGAAGCTTTCTTT.

The chain is built from TRBV7-9 and TRBJ2-7; D perhaps matches TRBD1 (6 bases). Germline CDR1 SEHNR, CDR2 FQNEAQ (reference sequence). The V end lost 4 bases, the J end lost 5 bases, and 18 bases lay between the germline ends. The CDR3 is 15 residues long. The CDR3 sequence: CASSYITGFVDEQYF. As DNA, the CDR3 is TGTGCCAGCAGCTATATTACAGGGTTCGTAGACGAGCAGTACTTC.

The rearrangement links TRBV3-1 (or the pseudogene TRBV3-2) to TRBJ1-6; 8 positions agree with TRBD1. After removal of 4 bases from V and 10 bases from J, the junction contained 12 bases not matched to a gene. CDR1 and CDR2 (germline): LGHDT, YNNKEL (reference sequence). The CDR3 totals 16 residues. CDR3 in DNA: TGTGCCAGCAGCCCAGGCGTGACAGGGGTAGACTCACCCCTCCACTTT. Translated: CASSPGVTGVDSPLHF.

This clone was seen a handful of times. The gene calls are TRBV6-5 and TRBJ1-2; D possibly corresponds to TRBD1 (5 bases). The CDR3 length is 15 residues. CDR1 and CDR2 from the germline V gene are MNHEY and SVGAGI. The V end was cut by 5 bases, the J end by 4 bases, with 17 bases between. The CDR3 loop reads CASSRSWTSSYGYTF. DNA of the CDR3: TGTGCCAGCAGTCGTAGTTGGACATCTAGCTATGGCTACACCTTC.

This clone is a singleton in its sample. This chain joins TRBV19 and TRBJ1-5; a possible D gene is TRBD1 (6 bases). The CDR3 spans 15 residues. Germline V gene data show CDR1 as LNHDA and CDR2 as SQIVND (reference sequence). V shed 3 bases and J shed 1 base, with 10 bases lying between them. DNA for the CDR3: TGTGCCAGTAGTATCTTGGACAGAAGCAATCAGCCCCAGCATTTT. Its protein is CASSILDRSNQPQHF.

The J gene is TRBJ1-2, the V gene TRBV13, with a weak D call TRBD1 (6 bases). Germline CDR1 PRHDT, CDR2 FYEKMQ (reference sequence). This CDR3 is 15 amino acids long. V gave up 3 bases and J gave up 0 bases, with 11 bases separating them. The CDR3 sequence is CASSFQGRANYGYTF. For the CDR3, the DNA is TGTGCCAGCAGCTTCCAGGGGAGGGCTAACTATGGCTACACCTTC.

The CDR3 here is CATSDQRTGTPSYNEQFF. DNA for the CDR3: TGTGCCACCAGTGACCAGCGAACCGGGACACCCTCCTACAATGAGCAGTTCTTC. The chain recombines TRBV24-1 with TRBJ2-1, with D maybe TRBD1 (6 bases). This CDR3 spans 18 amino acids. V lost 4 bases and J 0 bases, leaving 18 bases between the germline ends. Germline CDR1 KGHDR, CDR2 SFDVKD.

The V call is TRBV6-5, the J call TRBJ1-4; a weak D match, TRBD1 (6 bases). V dropped 2 bases and J dropped 6 bases, with 10 bases sitting between them. Germline V gene lookup returns CDR1 MNHEY and CDR2 SVGAGI. The CDR3 totals 14 residues. The CDR3 bases are TGTGCCAGCAGTTACAAAGGGGGGGATGAAAAACTGTTTTTT. Residues: CASSYKGGDEKLFF.

J is TRBJ2-1 and V is TRBV7-2; the match to TRBD2 covers 8 bases. The germline gives CDR1 SGHTA, CDR2 FQGNSA. This CDR3 is 15 amino acids long. After removal of 5 bases from V and 0 bases from J, the junction contained 3 bases not matched to a gene. CDR3 coding DNA: TGTGCCAGCAGCCGTACTAGCGGCTCCTACAATGAGCAGTTCTTC. It encodes CASSRTSGSYNEQFF.

The chain is built from TRBV19 and TRBJ1-5; perhaps TRBD1 as D (6 bases). The CDR3 totals 13 residues. Trimming shortened V by 8 bases and J by 3 bases, and 11 bases separated the two germline ends. Germline V CDR1 and CDR2: LNHDA, SQIVND (reference sequence). The CDR3 DNA sequence: TGTGCCAGTGCAGGACAGAACAATCAGCCCCAGCATTTT. Encoded protein: CASAGQNNQPQHF.

The CDR3 nucleotides read TGTGCCAGTAGTATGGGGACAGGGGAGGCACTTGGCTACACCTTC. This sequence encodes CASSMGTGEALGYTF. The rearrangement uses TRBV19 and TRBJ1-2; 10 bases fit TRBD1. The V gene end was trimmed by 3 bases and the J gene end by 7 bases; junction bases not matched to a gene: 8. CDR3 length equals 15 residues. Germline assignment: CDR1 LNHDA and CDR2 SQIVND (reference sequence).

For the CDR3, the DNA is TGCGCCAGCAGCTTGGTTGGACAGGGAGCCTACGAGCAGTACTTC. It translates to CASSLVGQGAYEQYF. The chain is built from TRBV5-1 and TRBJ2-7; TRBD1 matches 8 bases. This CDR3 is built from 15 residues. After removal of 0 bases from V and 2 bases from J, the junction contained 4 bases not matched to a gene. The germline gives CDR1 SGHRS, CDR2 YFSETQ.

This chain joins TRBV9 and TRBJ2-3; TRBD1 aligns across 10 bases. Trimming removed 5 bases from V and 5 bases from J; junction bases left unmatched: 8. The CDR3 spans 15 residues. Germline CDR1 and CDR2: SGDLS and YYNGEE. As DNA, the CDR3 is TGTGCCAGCAGTGTCTCGACAGGGGGCGAAGATACGCAGTATTTT. Translated: CASSVSTGGEDTQYF.

This clone came up a few times. In nucleotides, the CDR3 is TGTGCCAGCAGCTTATTTCCTCGGTCCCGGCAGGATGGGGAGACCCAGTACTTC. Amino acids: CASSLFPRSRQDGETQYF. J is TRBJ2-5 and V is TRBV7-2, with D unresolved. The germline gives CDR1 SGHTA, CDR2 FQGNSA. The CDR3 contains 18 residues. Trimming shortened V by 2 bases and J by 5 bases, and 24 bases separated the two germline ends.

The table lists this clone with a few counts. The chain is built from TRBV11-2 and TRBJ2-2, with 7 bases lining up with TRBD2. After removal of 5 bases from V and 4 bases from J, the junction contained 10 bases not matched to a gene. From germline, CDR1 is SGHAT and CDR2 FQNNGV. The CDR3 consists of 16 residues. The DNA of the CDR3 is TGTGCCAGCAGCCCCCTAAGCGGGGTTCGCACCGGGGAGCTGTTTTTT. Translating gives CASSPLSGVRTGELFF.

This clone showed up just once. V gene TRBV5-1 combines with J gene TRBJ2-2, with D possibly TRBD1 on 6 matching bases. This CDR3 has 16 amino acids. V lost 2 bases and J 2 bases, leaving 13 bases between the germline ends. Germline CDR1 and CDR2: SGHRS and YFSETQ. The CDR3 reads CASSLIPGQNTGELFF. For the CDR3, the DNA is TGCGCCAGCAGCTTAATTCCGGGACAAAACACCGGGGAGCTGTTTTTT.

This chain links TRBV7-9 with TRBJ2-7; 8 nucleotides line up with TRBD2. CDR1 is SEHNR and CDR2 is FQNEAQ in the germline V gene (reference sequence). The CDR3 is 15 residues long. V dropped 5 bases and J dropped 2; count of bases not matched to a gene: 8. The CDR3 is CASSTFGGGTYEQYF. CDR3 nucleotide sequence: TGTGCCAGCAGCACCTTCGGGGGGGGGACCTACGAGCAGTACTTC.

The rearrangement joins TRBV24-1 to TRBJ2-3; 8 bases fit TRBD1. The V and J ends lost 3 bases and 2 bases, in that order; junction bases with no gene match: 3. The CDR3 spans 15 residues. From germline, CDR1 is KGHDR and CDR2 SFDVKD. The CDR3 DNA follows: TGTGCCACCAGTGATCGGACAGGGATCACAGATACGCAGTATTTT. Translation gives CATSDRTGITDTQYF.

This chain links TRBV7-8 with TRBJ2-5, with TRBD1 matching 10 bases. After removal of 5 bases from V and 5 bases from J, the junction contained 2 bases not matched to a gene. Germline V gene lookup returns CDR1 SGHVS and CDR2 FQNEAQ. CDR3 length: 13 amino acids. The CDR3 nucleotides are TGTGCCAGCAGCATGGGACAGGGGGAGACCCAGTACTTC. This translates into CASSMGQGETQYF.

The chain uses TRBV5-6 and TRBJ1-3; 9 bases align to TRBD1. Unmatched junction bases numbered 14, after V lost 4 bases and J lost 0 bases. The CDR3 covers 19 residues. Germline CDR1 is SGHDT and CDR2 is YYEEEE. The CDR3 loop reads CASSRTGTGLVDSGNTIYF. The DNA of the CDR3 is TGTGCCAGCAGCCGCACCGGGACAGGGTTAGTTGACTCTGGAAACACCATATATTTT.

The chain uses TRBV7-8 and TRBJ2-5; D remains ambiguous. CDR1 is SGHVS, CDR2 FQNEAQ, per germline. CDR3 length equals 14 residues. V shed 4 bases and J shed 4 bases, with 13 bases lying between them. CDR3 region: CASSSDFGLETQYF. DNA of the CDR3: TGTGCCAGCAGCTCAGACTTCGGGTTAGAGACCCAGTACTTC.